The present TCR beta chain was sequenced within a study of blood T cells in healthy people across ages (dated by TCRdb to the mid-2010s). For the study in its entirety: Template switching captured roughly one uniquely barcoded TCR beta cDNA molecule per two T cells in model experiments. Using the same blood draw, the study looked at two additional independent replicas of 1 million unique cDNA reads for two donors, one aged 18 to 29 and the other aged 80 or older. Four age groups were formed from the donors: young (average approximately 15 years), middle-aged (approximately 39), aged (approximately 60) and long-lived (82). Using deep sequencing normalized with unique cDNA molecular identifiers, the study measured how TCR beta repertoire diversity changes with age.

Systemically healthy Caucasian individuals from Russia, some 36 in total and aged roughly 6 to 95 years, were included as donors. Ten milliliters of peripheral blood were drawn from each donor into EDTA-treated Vacutainer tubes. PBMCs were isolated by Ficoll-Paque density-gradient centrifugation, with at least 6.5 million obtained per sample. Total RNA was extracted from PBMCs with Trizol reagent, with at least 5 micrograms obtained per sample. The percentages of naive CD45RAhigh/CD27high T cells were determined by flow cytometry on a PBMC aliquot from every donor. The investigation overall reported the following: Observed TCR beta diversity per million T cells fell roughly linearly with age, and a significant reduction was already apparent by age roughly 40. Because the CMV infection status of the donors was unknown, age-related changes in expanded clonotypes may potentially have been confounded. Estimates of total diversity based on one million sequenced T cells were regarded as lower bounds and as underestimates. The long-lived group showed more naive CD4+ T cells, fewer expanded clones and increased TCR diversity than the aged group, suggesting age selection. There was a strong correlation between observed TCR beta diversity and the percentage of naive T cells measured by flow cytometry. Since profiling was done on bulk unsorted PBMCs, naive and antigen-experienced compartments could not be conclusively compared.

The CDR3 starts with the cysteine, ends with the phenylalanine, and has 12 residues. The CDR3 DNA has 36 bases and is translated from base 1. V is clipped by 4 bases and J by 0 bases, and the sequence between their germline boundaries is 6 bases long. The germline V gene specifies SQVTM as CDR1 and ANQGSEA as CDR2. The library was prepared using 5' RACE. The data were produced on an Illumina HiSeq 2500. A second PCR of about 7 to 12 cycles was run with a J-beta primer mix and a sample-barcoded 5' primer. A template-switch 5' adaptor carrying 12 random nucleotides introduced a unique molecular identifier onto each TCR beta cDNA molecule. Each sample yielded at least 2.5 million CDR3-containing paired-end reads. All of the RNA was converted into first-strand cDNA using the Mint cDNA synthesis kit, with a TRBC-specific oligonucleotide serving as the primer. After uracil-DNA glycosylase treatment, a first 18-cycle PCR used universal primers M1SS and BC2_uni_R on all cDNA. On the study's bioinformatics: For normalization, 1 million high-quality reads were randomly selected from each sample, with every read carrying a distinct molecular identifier. Instead of being binned into consensus sequences, reads that shared molecular identifiers were thrown out. MiTCR, set to a Q25 quality threshold and the strictest error-elimination algorithm, was used for CDR3 identification, clonotype clustering and error correction. Lower-bound total TCR beta diversity was estimated with a nonparametric unseen species model using Euler transformation. TCRdb handled the public reads itself, with Q25 trimming in fastp and clone calling in MiXCR, and kept productive beta chains. Identical CDR3 protein sequences are pooled into one entry, listed with their most common genes and DNA. V and J calls and clone size were set by TCRdb, not the authors. The sample yields roughly 700,000 distinct CDR3 sequences; 25% were counted once. The ten largest clones capture just under 9.5% of the sample.

Details on this clonotype: Its specific antigen is unknown. It has no much larger one-base neighbor in the sample; base qualities were not kept.

These data were also filed under a second study, of T cells of mothers and their children. The second publication reports: Donors were nine systemically healthy Caucasian individuals: three mothers and their six children. cDNA synthesis used all of the extracted RNA, with about 1.5 ug of RNA in each 15 ul reaction. In the second PCR, the M1S primer introduced both the sample barcodes and 2-4 random nucleotides. Over 9 million TCR beta CDR3 reads came from each mother, compared with 2.5 million to 3.5 million reads from each child. TCR recombination output is similarly shaped by thymic selection in related and unrelated pairs, with a minor effect exerted by inherited differences. Normalized repertoire overlap was always found to be slightly, but never significantly, higher in related mother-child pairs than in unrelated mother-child pairs. Persistent microchimeric T cell clones were not detected, at a sensitivity of about 100 clones per million clonotypes. In the study, deep NGS was used to compare the TCR beta repertoires of mothers and children, and features distinguishing related mother-child pairs from unrelated individuals were sought. On average, the children were roughly 10 +/- 4 years old, while the mothers were roughly 36 +/- 4 years old. After adapters were ligated using NEBNext reagents, the libraries underwent 100+100 nt paired-end sequencing on an Illumina HiSeq 2000. To prevent cross-contamination, the mother and child libraries were prepared one month apart and sequenced in separate runs. Each donor had between 500,000 and 2,000,000 distinct TCR beta clonotypes identified. Naive TCR beta clonotypes were estimated from low-frequency clonotypes matched to each donor's FACS-determined naive share, without sorting.

The chain is made from TRBV29-1 and TRBJ1-1; no D gene can be assigned with confidence. The sequenced sample was blood. The TCR originated in a boy younger than 18 in good health. The CDR3 corresponds to CSVGTLNTEAFF. Here is the DNA: TGCAGCGTTGGTACCTTGAACACTGAAGCTTTCTTT.